The T cell receptor beta chain under discussion was sequenced for a study of shared T cell receptors in the human thymus. The protocol was immunoSEQ multiplex PCR, while the TCRdb copy is restricted to in-frame clones and leaves out a portion. This table holds about 660,000 clones, approximately 88% found once. The ends were cut back, 5 bases at V and 3 bases at J, with 17 bases in the middle. This CDR3 region has 15 residues. The germline CDR1 and CDR2 sequences are SGHTA and FQGNSA. The sample was also reused in another study, on human thymus T cells. That work states: Corrective cardiac operations yielded the resected thymus tissue.

Sequences were obtained from thymocytes. The origin of this receptor is a boy in the first two years of life with a congenital heart defect. The chain is built from TRBV7-2 and TRBJ2-7; the D gene is possibly TRBD2 (6 bases). The CDR3 protein is CASSPEPSEGYEQYF. CDR3 nucleotide sequence: TGTGCCAGCAGCCCTGAACCTAGCGAGGGCTACGAGCAGTACTTC.